A single sample is the source of the 7 T cell receptor beta chains below, sequenced in a study of T cells in Graves' hyperthyroidism and ophthalmopathy. The investigators amplified TCR beta CDR3 regions from RNA transcripts. The TCR CDR3 first-round RT-PCR relied on the HTBI primer set. TCRdb reprocessed the multiplex PCR reads via MiXCR and lists one record per CDR3 protein. The table shows under 800,000 distinct CDR3 sequences, with approximately 15% occurring only once. Sequencing was carried out using blood. These receptors originate from a woman younger than 35 with Graves' hyperthyroidism.

This clonotype was counted at least ten times. The gene calls are TRBV7-2 and TRBJ2-5; unclear D gene. Germline lookup yields CDR1 SGHTA and CDR2 FQGNSA. CDR3 length: 12 amino acids. The V and J ends lost 1 base and 5 bases respectively, with 5 bases between them. CDR3 loop: CASSLETETQYF. The DNA for the CDR3 is TGTGCCAGCAGCTTAGAAACGGAGACCCAGTACTTC.

Many counts were recorded for this clonotype. The V and J genes are TRBV4-3 and TRBJ2-3, with 9 bases identical to TRBD2. The V segment lost 0 bases and the J segment 3 bases; nucleotides outside the gene matches: 7. Germline loops: CDR1 LGHNA, CDR2 YSLEER. There are 17 residues in the CDR3. DNA for the CDR3: TGCGCCAGCAGCCAAGATATGCGGGAGGGCTTTACAGATACGCAGTATTTT. It encodes CASSQDMREGFTDTQYF.

This clonotype was recorded a few times. The chain is built from TRBV15 and TRBJ2-7; 7 bases align to TRBD1. The CDR3 is 15 residues long. J gave up 3 bases and V 2 bases, and 7 bases lay outside the gene matches. Germline CDR1 is LNHNV and CDR2 is YYDKDF (reference sequence). CDR3 loop: CATSRIKGQIYEQYF. CDR3 DNA: TGTGCCACCAGCAGAATAAAGGGACAGATCTACGAGCAGTACTTC. The entire variable domain, with the rest obtained from reference TRBV15 and TRBJ2-7, is as follows: DAMVIQNPRYQVTQFGKPVTLSCSQTLNHNVMYWYQQKSSQAPKLLFHYYDKDFNNEADTPDNFQSRRPNTSFCFLDIRSPGLGDTAMYLCATSRIKGQIYEQYFGPGTRLTVT.

This clonotype has a count of ten or more. The chain is built from TRBV11-3 and TRBJ2-5; D assignment may be TRBD1 or TRBD2 (5 bases each). Germline V gene data show CDR1 as SGHNT and CDR2 as YENEEA. CDR3 size: 13 residues. The germline V and J ends were trimmed by 4 bases and 4 bases, with 10 bases remaining between them. The DNA of the CDR3 is TGTGCCAGCAGCTCGAGGGGTGGAGAGACCCAGTACTTC. As protein: CASSSRGGETQYF.

The V and J genes are TRBV24-1 and TRBJ2-1; TRBD2 matches at 11 bases. The CDR3 extends over 18 amino acids. The junction had 8 bases not matched to a gene; V was cut back by 0 bases and J by 5 bases. Germline values: CDR1 KGHDR, CDR2 SFDVKD. CDR3 DNA: TGTGCCACCAGTGATTTGACTAGCGGGAGATTGAGCCACAATGAGCAGTTCTTC. It yields the protein CATSDLTSGRLSHNEQFF.

In its sample, this clonotype was seen once. The genes are TRBV13 and TRBJ1-5; D unclear. Germline CDR1 PRHDT, CDR2 FYEKMQ (reference sequence). The CDR3 length is 14 residues. V lost 4 bases to trimming and J lost 7 bases, with 14 bases between them. The CDR3: CASSSGLGDQPQHF. The CDR3 DNA reads TGTGCCAGCAGCTCAGGACTCGGAGACCAGCCCCAGCATTTT.

In its sample, this clonotype was seen many times. The rearrangement uses TRBV20-1 and TRBJ2-7; 12 bases align to TRBD2. Trimming took 3 bases from V and 2 from J; bases not matched to a gene: 2. Per the germline V gene, CDR1 is DFQATT and CDR2 is SNEGSKA (reference sequence). This CDR3 contains 14 residues. The CDR3 DNA follows: TGCAGTGCTAGGAGGACTAGCGGGGCCTACGAGCAGTACTTC. The encoded protein is CSARRTSGAYEQYF.